These 28 T cell receptor beta chains originate from one sample sequenced in a study of TIL therapy for anti-PD-1-resistant metastatic lung cancer (dated by TCRdb to the early 2020s). The meaning of the sample's time point label: pre-treatment sample, taken before nivolumab and TIL therapy. Excised metastases, mostly pleural nodules or supraclavicular lymph nodes, were used as baseline tumor samples and were taken from the same resection from which TIL were grown. TCR beta CDR3 regions were amplified from genomic DNA with the immunoSEQ v3 hsTCRB kit using bias-controlled multiplex PCR. TCRdb stores this immuneACCESS table with in-frame sequences only. Part of the clones is absent; in the studies checked, under half of the shortfall reflects unresolved V genes, and no reason is known for the rest. The sample includes roughly 50,000 clones, with just over 70% observed a single time. The biggest ten clones account for roughly 5.6% of the sample.

The sequenced sample was tumor tissue, obtained at baseline. These receptors all come from a person between 30 and 80 years old with non-small cell lung cancer.

This chain connects TRBV7-3 to TRBJ2-2; the D call may be TRBD1 or TRBD2 (5 bases each). The CDR3 is made up of 13 amino acids. Looked up from germline, CDR1 is SGHTA and CDR2 is FQGTGA. The V end lost 4 bases, the J end lost 6 bases, and 9 bases lay between the germline ends. CDR3 loop: CASSSGTPGELFF. DNA for the CDR3: TGTGCCAGCAGCTCGGGGACGCCCGGGGAGCTGTTTTTT. Full variable domain (outside the CDR3, taken from reference TRBV7-3 and TRBJ2-2): GAGVSQTPSNKVTEKGKYVELRCDPISGHTALYWYRQSLGQGPEFLIYFQGTGAADDSGLPNDRFFAVRPEGSVSTLKIQRTERGDSAVYLCASSSGTPGELFFGEGSRLTVL.

This chain connects TRBV6-5 to TRBJ2-7; weak D call: TRBD2 (5 bases). The CDR3 is 14 residues long. Deletions cut 7 bases from V and 1 base from J, with 14 bases between. Germline V gene data show CDR1 as MNHEY and CDR2 as SVGAGI. The CDR3 here is CASISPGESYEQYF. The CDR3 nucleotides are TGTGCCAGCATCTCCCCTGGGGAGTCCTACGAGCAGTACTTC.

The rearrangement links TRBV27 to TRBJ2-1; 7 bases line up with TRBD1. Losses at the gene ends were 5 bases for V and 3 bases for J; bases not matched to a gene: 10. The CDR3 runs 16 residues. Germline V lookup: CDR1 MNHEY, CDR2 SMNVEV (reference sequence). This CDR3 is CASSALRQGGYNEQFF. In DNA, the CDR3 is TGTGCCAGCAGTGCCCTTCGACAGGGTGGCTACAATGAGCAGTTCTTC.

This clone was detected many times. This chain links TRBV28 with TRBJ1-1; 7 bases align to TRBD1. The CDR3 runs 13 residues. Germline assignment: CDR1 MDHEN and CDR2 SYDVKM. The J segment lost 8 bases and the V segment lost 6 bases, leaving 9 bases of the junction unmatched. In DNA, the CDR3 is TGTGCCAGCAGAAATACAGGGGCGGGGGAAGCTTTCTTT. This translates into CASRNTGAGEAFF. The full variable domain, rest sourced from reference TRBV28 and TRBJ1-1, is DVKVTQSSRYLVKRTGEKVFLECVQDMDHENMFWYRQDPGLGLRLIYFSYDVKMKEKGDIPEGYSVSREKKERFSLILESASTNQTSMYLCASRNTGAGEAFFGQGTRLTVV.

This clone has more than one count but fewer than ten. V usage is TRBV11-1 and J usage is TRBJ2-2, with 7 bases lining up with TRBD1. The CDR3 has 15 residues. V lost 6 bases, J lost 4 bases, and 8 bases stayed unmatched. The germline CDR1 and CDR2 sequences are SGHAT and FQDESV (reference sequence). CDR3 sequence (DNA): TGTGCCAGCAGGACAGGGTTAGCGATCACCGGGGAGCTGTTTTTT. This translates into CASRTGLAITGELFF.

This chain links TRBV28 with TRBJ2-7; weak D call: TRBD2 (6 bases). The CDR3 extends over 16 amino acids. CDR1 is MDHEN and CDR2 is SYDVKM in the germline V gene. V was shortened by 6 bases and J by 3 bases, with 21 bases between the two germline ends. CDR3 DNA sequence: TGTGCCAGCAGCATCGGACCGGGAGAGGGGTACTACGAGCAGTACTTC. Its protein product is CASSIGPGEGYYEQYF.

The rearrangement links TRBV7-9 to TRBJ2-7; 8 bases agree with TRBD1. The CDR3 extends over 14 amino acids. Trimming at V came to 1 base and at J to 2 bases, leaving 1 base not matched to a gene. Germline CDR1 and CDR2: SEHNR and FQNEAQ (reference sequence). CDR3 residues: CASSLDRGTYEQYF. The CDR3 region has the DNA TGTGCCAGCAGCTTAGACAGGGGGACCTACGAGCAGTACTTC. Full variable domain (rest looked up from reference TRBV7-9 and TRBJ2-7): DTGVSQNPRHKITKRGQNVTFRCDPISEHNRLYWYRQTLGQGPEFLTYFQNEAQLEKSRLLSDRFSAERPKGSFSTLEIQRTEQGDSAMYLCASSLDRGTYEQYFGPGTRLTVT.

This clone has only a few counts. The chain links TRBV7-9 to TRBJ2-7; no firm D call. The CDR3 contains 13 residues. Germline CDR1 is SEHNR and CDR2 is FQNEAQ (reference sequence). The V end was cut by 1 base, the J end by 2 bases, with 6 bases between. The CDR3 DNA reads as TGTGCCAGCAGCTTAGATGCGACCTACGAGCAGTACTTC. Its translation: CASSLDATYEQYF.

This clone came up once. The CDR3: CASSPTSGTYNEQFF. Here the CDR3 DNA reads TGTGCCAGCAGCCCGACTAGCGGGACCTACAATGAGCAGTTCTTC. This chain uses TRBV6-6 with TRBJ2-1; 11 bases are shared with TRBD2. The ends lost 6 bases at V and 2 bases at J; junction bases unmatched: 3. Germline V CDR1 and CDR2: MNHNY, SVGAGI (reference sequence). The CDR3 consists of 15 residues.

This chain links TRBV5-1 with TRBJ2-7, with TRBD1 matching 9 bases. The V and J ends lost 3 bases and 0 bases, in that order; junction bases with no gene match: 4. The germline gives CDR1 SGHRS, CDR2 YFSETQ. The CDR3 is 15 amino acids. The DNA for the CDR3 is TGCGCCAGCAGCTCGGGACAGGGCTTCTCCTACGAGCAGTACTTC. As protein: CASSSGQGFSYEQYF.

The table lists this clone with a count of one. The chain joins TRBV30 to TRBJ1-3; D is undetermined. The ends were cut back, 3 bases at V and 4 bases at J, with 7 bases in the middle. The CDR3 totals 12 residues. The germline gives CDR1 GTSNPN, CDR2 SVGIG (reference sequence). The CDR3 here is CAWSLQGNTIYF. The CDR3 nucleotides are TGTGCCTGGAGCCTTCAAGGAAACACCATATATTTT.

The genes are TRBV7-9 and TRBJ2-7; D perhaps matches TRBD1 (6 bases). The germline V gene encodes CDR1 SEHNR and CDR2 FQNEAQ (reference sequence). V lost 4 bases and J lost 2, with 12 bases in between. This CDR3 comprises 14 residues. CDR3 sequence reads: CASSSTGATYEQYF. The CDR3 DNA reads as TGTGCCAGCAGCTCGACAGGAGCTACCTACGAGCAGTACTTC.

The rearrangement links TRBV10-3 to TRBJ1-4, with D unresolved. Germline CDR1 is ENHRY and CDR2 is SYGVKD. This CDR3 is built from 13 residues. The V gene lost 5 bases and the J gene lost 10 bases, with 14 bases spanning the gap. CDR3 residues: CAISREEKGKLFF. Here the CDR3 DNA reads TGTGCCATCAGTAGGGAGGAAAAGGGAAAACTGTTTTTT.

The chain joins TRBV19 to TRBJ1-5; 11 bases agree with TRBD1. Trimming at V came to 0 bases and at J to 6 bases, leaving 4 bases not matched to a gene. CDR1 and CDR2 (germline): LNHDA, SQIVND (reference sequence). The CDR3 extends over 16 amino acids. The CDR3 here is CASSIEGQGVGQPQHF. CDR3 nucleotides: TGTGCCAGTAGTATAGAGGGACAGGGGGTCGGTCAGCCCCAGCATTTT.

The V gene is TRBV5-1, the J gene TRBJ2-2; 7 bases match TRBD2. The junction had 5 bases not matched to a gene; V was cut back by 4 bases and J by 2 bases. The CDR3 totals 15 residues. Germline-derived CDR1 and CDR2 are SGHRS and YFSETQ. The CDR3 loop reads CASSPGTTNTGELFF. The CDR3 DNA reads TGCGCCAGCAGCCCCGGGACTACCAACACCGGGGAGCTGTTTTTT.

This clone has a handful of counts. This chain uses TRBV6-6 with TRBJ1-5, with D possibly TRBD1 on 5 matching bases. There are 14 residues in the CDR3. The germline gives CDR1 MNHNY, CDR2 SVGAGI (reference sequence). Trimming cost V 5 bases and J 2 bases, with 10 bases left between them. CDR3 in amino acids: CASSRGAGNQPQHF. CDR3 coding DNA: TGTGCCAGCAGTCGGGGCGCTGGCAATCAGCCCCAGCATTTT.

The chain links TRBV6-5 to TRBJ2-2; 7 nucleotides align to TRBD2. The CDR3 length is 15 residues. Per the germline V gene, CDR1 is MNHEY and CDR2 is SVGAGI. With V trimmed by 6 bases and J by 7 bases, 11 bases remained unmatched. The CDR3 coding sequence is TGTGCCAGCAGGGAGATGGGCGGGAGTGGCGGGGAGCTGTTTTTT. This sequence encodes CASREMGGSGGELFF.

The J gene is TRBJ1-4, the V gene TRBV5-1, with D possibly matching TRBD1 (6 bases). Germline loops: CDR1 SGHRS, CDR2 YFSETQ. The CDR3 spans 16 residues. Trimming took 0 bases from V and 3 from J, leaving 12 bases between them. CDR3: CASSLGQDYANEKLFF. The CDR3 DNA reads as TGCGCCAGCAGCTTGGGACAGGATTATGCTAATGAAAAACTGTTTTTT.

This chain connects TRBV7-2 to TRBJ2-3; D uncertain. With 5 bases removed from V and 6 bases from J, the gap between germline ends came to 9 bases. The CDR3 spans 12 residues. From germline, CDR1 is SGHTA and CDR2 FQGNSA. The CDR3 region is CASSPPPDTQYF. The CDR3 nucleotides read TGTGCCAGCAGCCCACCCCCGGATACGCAGTATTTT.

This chain joins TRBV19 and TRBJ2-7; D gene uncertain. CDR3 size: 13 residues. The V and J ends lost 5 bases and 2 bases respectively, with 10 bases between them. Germline CDR1 and CDR2: LNHDA and SQIVND (reference sequence). Written as DNA, the CDR3 is TGTGCCAGTAGTCGGACCGGCGCCTACGAGCAGTACTTC. Translating it yields CASSRTGAYEQYF.

This clone was seen only a few times. V and J are TRBV5-1 and TRBJ1-1; 7 bases match TRBD1. V was pared by 5 bases and J by 3 bases, with 7 bases of the junction left unmatched. The CDR3 covers 14 residues. CDR1 SGHRS and CDR2 YFSETQ come from the germline V gene. Here the CDR3 DNA reads TGCGCCAGCAGGACAGGGCCGGGGGACACTGAAGCTTTCTTT. Residues: CASRTGPGDTEAFF.

The rearrangement joins TRBV7-2 to TRBJ2-3; D is unclear. CDR1 and CDR2 from the germline V gene are SGHTA and FQGNSA. The germline V and J ends were trimmed by 5 bases and 8 bases, with 23 bases remaining between them. The CDR3 runs 16 residues. The chain's CDR3 is CASSARRRPFRGTQYF. CDR3 bases: TGTGCCAGCAGCGCCCGGCGACGTCCGTTTCGCGGTACGCAGTATTTT.

This chain links TRBV5-1 with TRBJ2-3; D not resolved. Deletions cut 0 bases from V and 0 bases from J, with 5 bases between. The CDR3 has 14 amino acids. The germline CDR1 and CDR2 sequences are SGHRS and YFSETQ. The CDR3 reads CASSLAGSTDTQYF. The CDR3 nucleotides are TGCGCCAGCAGCTTGGCAGGAAGCACAGATACGCAGTATTTT.

This sequence joins TRBV6-1 and TRBJ2-3; 10 bases align to TRBD1. Per the germline V gene, CDR1 is MNHNS and CDR2 is SASEGT. Trimming took 8 bases from V and 4 from J; bases not matched to a gene: 6. CDR3 length equals 14 residues. The CDR3 here is CASLGQGHADTQYF. CDR3 DNA: TGTGCCAGCCTGGGACAGGGGCATGCAGATACGCAGTATTTT.

This clone was seen once. The chain carries TRBV7-8 and TRBJ2-3, with D possibly being TRBD2 (6 bases). V shed 3 bases and J shed 1 base, with 14 bases lying between them. Germline V lookup: CDR1 SGHVS, CDR2 FQNEAQ. The CDR3 is made up of 16 amino acids. The CDR3 coding sequence is TGTGCCAGCAGCTTGGGAACTAGCCCCGGCACAGATACGCAGTATTTT. This sequence encodes CASSLGTSPGTDTQYF. The full variable domain, in which reference TRBV7-8 and TRBJ2-3 provide the parts outside the CDR3, is GAGVSQSPRYKVAKRGQDVALRCDPISGHVSLFWYQQALGQGPEFLTYFQNEAQLDKSGLPSDRFFAERPEGSVSTLKIQRTQQEDSAVYLCASSLGTSPGTDTQYFGPGTRLTVL.

In this sample, this clone turned up once. The rearrangement uses TRBV6-5 and TRBJ1-2, with D tentatively TRBD1 (6 bases). CDR1 is MNHEY and CDR2 is SVGAGI in the germline V gene. Between the trimmed V and J ends, which lost 4 bases and 7 bases, there was a span of 10 bases. The CDR3 extends over 12 amino acids. The CDR3 DNA follows: TGTGCCAGCAGTTCAGGGGCTGGTGGCTACACCTTC. The encoded protein is CASSSGAGGYTF.

This clone came up a few times. The V gene is TRBV18, the J gene TRBJ1-6; D is ambiguous. The CDR3 spans 15 residues. Trimming took 3 bases from V and 8 from J, leaving 14 bases between them. Germline lookup yields CDR1 KGHSH and CDR2 LQKENI. The CDR3 is CASSPRVDGDSPLHF. The CDR3 coding sequence is TGTGCCAGCTCACCCCGTGTCGATGGAGATTCACCCCTCCACTTT. The complete variable domain, with remaining parts taken from reference TRBV18 and TRBJ1-6, reads NAGVMQNPRHLVRRRGQEARLRCSPMKGHSHVYWYRQLPEEGLKFMVYLQKENIIDESGMPKERFSAEFPKEGPSILRIQQVVRGDSAAYFCASSPRVDGDSPLHFGNGTRLTVT.

The CDR3 spells CASRDRVGELFF. CDR3 nucleotides: TGTGCCAGCAGGGACAGGGTCGGGGAGCTGTTTTTT. The gene calls are TRBV6-1 and TRBJ2-2; 8 bases match TRBD1. Germline-derived CDR1 and CDR2 are MNHNS and SASEGT. V was clipped by 6 bases and J by 7 bases; unmatched bases: 1. The CDR3 is made up of 12 amino acids.